This entry lists 3 T cell receptor beta chains sequenced from one sample in a study of shared clonotypes between healthy human individuals. The assay was immunoSEQ multiplex PCR, and TCRdb's table has in-frame clones only and misses some. The sample includes hundreds of thousands of clones, approximately 74% seen only once; the top ten take over 9%. Input material: memory CD4+ T cells sorted from blood. Described subset: CD45RA-negative fraction. The receptors shown here come from a man younger than 40 in good health.

The chain couples TRBV10-1 to TRBJ2-1; D is possibly TRBD1 or TRBD2 (5 bases each). The CDR3 sequence is 16 residues long. V lost 0 bases, J lost 3 bases, and 12 bases lay in between. CDR1 is WNHNN, CDR2 SYGVQD, per germline (reference sequence). This chain's CDR3 is CASSESTGAGYNEQFF. DNA of the CDR3: TGCGCCAGCAGTGAGTCGACCGGGGCCGGCTACAATGAGCAGTTCTTC.

This clone showed up just once. This rearrangement joins TRBV5-1 to TRBJ2-1, with TRBD2 identical over 9 bases. With 4 bases clipped from V and 3 bases from J, the junction kept 5 bases outside the gene matches. The CDR3 consists of 15 residues. Germline CDR1 SGHRS, CDR2 YFSETQ. CDR3 DNA sequence: TGCGCCAGCAGCGCTAGCGGGATGCACTACAATGAGCAGTTCTTC. This codes for CASSASGMHYNEQFF.

The genes are TRBV6-6 and TRBJ2-1; 12 nucleotides align to TRBD1. Germline V gene sequence: CDR1 MNHNY, CDR2 SVGAGI (reference sequence). V trimming: 2 bases; J trimming: 8 bases; junction bases outside the gene matches: 4. This CDR3 is built from 15 residues. The CDR3 reads CASSYQGQGADEQFF. Written as DNA, the CDR3 is TGTGCCAGCAGTTACCAGGGACAGGGGGCGGATGAGCAGTTCTTC.